These T cell receptor beta chains were read from a single sample in a study of molecular identifiers for immune sequencing clone quantification. TCRdb re-called the PCR reads with MiXCR, one entry per CDR3 protein. The table has under 100,000 distinct CDR3 sequences, roughly 25% seen once. Source material: naive CD8+ T cells from blood, with Jurkat cell RNA spiked in. The receptors derive from a human donor in good health. Some libraries in this study had Jurkat cell RNA spiked in. The CDR3 runs from the conserved cysteine through the conserved F or W. The D gene is left open where the match is weak. Not all rows give a size; the values are once, few, many and, for expanded clones, a class.

TRBD1 | NA | TRBJ1-2 | TRBV7-9 | TGTGCCAGCAGCCTGGTGAGGAGACAGGGGGCGGATGGCTACACCTTC | CASSLVRRQGADGYTF
TRBD2 | NA | TRBJ2-7 | TRBV6-2/TRBV6-3 | TGTGCCAGCAGTCTGGGAGGGCTCCACGAGCAGTACTTC | CASSLGGLHEQYF
NA | NA | TRBJ2-5 | TRBV7-9 | TGTGCCAGCAGCCCCTGGGGGGGCTGGGAGACCCAGTACTTC | CASSPWGGWETQYF
NA | few | TRBJ1-5 | TRBV7-6 | TGTGCCAGCAGCCGTGGACAGAGCAATCAGCCCCAGCATTTT | CASSRGQSNQPQHF
TRBD2 | few | TRBJ2-1 | TRBV9 | TGTGCCAGCAGCGTAGCTAGCGGGAGTCTCTACAATGAGCAGTTCTTC | CASSVASGSLYNEQFF
NA | NA | TRBJ2-1 | TRBV4-3 | TGCGCCAGCAGCCAAGTCACTTCCTACAATGAGCAGTTCTTC | CASSQVTSYNEQFF
TRBD2 | many | TRBJ2-3 | TRBV20-1 | TGCAGTGCCCTCAATCCTAGCGGCCCCCCGCGCACAGATACGCAGTATTTT | CSALNPSGPPRTDTQYF
TRBD1 | many | TRBJ2-6 | TRBV7-9 | TGTGCCAGCAGCTTAGCCGGGACAGGGCCCTCTGGGGCCAACGTCCTGACTTTC | CASSLAGTGPSGANVLTF
NA | many | TRBJ2-3 | TRBV29-1 | TGCAGCGTTGAAACGGGAGACGGCACAGATACGCAGTATTTT | CSVETGDGTDTQYF
TRBD2 | NA | TRBJ2-3 | TRBV30 | TGTGCCTGGAGTGGGGTAGCGGGGTCAGATACGCAGTATTTT | CAWSGVAGSDTQYF